These 24 T cell receptor beta chains share one sample of origin, sequenced in a study of shared T cell receptors in the human thymus. Data came from immunoSEQ multiplex PCR; TCRdb stores just in-frame clones and leaves some out. The sample shows 700,000 or so clones, approximately 85% of them seen only once. The same sample was also studied in work on human thymus T cells.

Sequences were obtained from thymocytes. The origin of the receptors is a girl under three years old with a congenital heart defect.

The chain combines TRBV6-1 with TRBJ1-2; D unresolved. The ends were cut back, 11 bases at V and 4 bases at J, with 23 bases in the middle. Germline values: CDR1 MNHNS, CDR2 SASEGT. The CDR3 has 15 residues. CDR3 sequence (DNA): TGTGCCGCGGTTTTCCTTAAACAACAACTCTATGGCTACACCTTC. Protein: CAAVFLKQQLYGYTF.

This clone was found once. The chain carries TRBV6-1 and TRBJ1-1; 10 bases align to TRBD1. The CDR3 contains 16 residues. The germline gives CDR1 MNHNS, CDR2 SASEGT. J lost 4 bases, V lost 4 bases, and 9 bases had no gene match. The CDR3 sequence: CASSVNRRTGGTEAFF. The CDR3 DNA reads TGTGCCAGCAGTGTTAACAGGAGGACAGGGGGCACTGAAGCTTTCTTT.

The CDR3 protein is CASSQDTPERGRGGDTEAFF. The CDR3 bases are TGCGCCAGCAGCCAAGACACTCCCGAGCGGGGCAGGGGAGGGGACACTGAAGCTTTCTTT. The chain has TRBV4-1 and TRBJ1-1; weak D call: TRBD1 (6 bases). The V end was cut by 0 bases, the J end by 3 bases, with 26 bases between. The CDR3 sequence is 20 residues long. Germline assignment: CDR1 MGHRA and CDR2 YSYEKL.

The chain joins TRBV4-3 to TRBJ1-1; D remains unclear. Per the germline V gene, CDR1 is LGHNA and CDR2 is YSLEER. Trimming removed 1 base at V and 6 bases at J, with 12 bases between. The CDR3 spans 14 residues. Here the CDR3 reads CASSQVERDAEAFF. The CDR3 nucleotides read TGCGCCAGCAGCCAAGTCGAGAGGGATGCTGAAGCTTTCTTT.

This clone has a single count. The V gene is TRBV9, the J gene TRBJ1-4; 9 bases fit TRBD1. The V gene's germline CDR1 is SGDLS and CDR2 YYNGEE. The ends lost 3 bases at V and 0 bases at J; junction bases unmatched: 18. The CDR3 extends over 21 amino acids. The CDR3 region has the DNA TGTGCCAGCAGCGGCGCCGAAGCCCCGGGACAGGGCCCTGCAACTAATGAAAAACTGTTTTTT. Protein sequence: CASSGAEAPGQGPATNEKLFF.

This chain uses TRBV5-1 with TRBJ1-1; D remains unclear. Deletions cut 3 bases from V and 0 bases from J, with 9 bases between. Per the germline V gene, CDR1 is SGHRS and CDR2 is YFSETQ. The CDR3 sequence is 14 residues long. The CDR3 DNA is TGCGCCAGCAGCTCTGGGGAGATGAACACTGAAGCTTTCTTT. Its protein is CASSSGEMNTEAFF.

V is TRBV7-3 and J is TRBJ2-2; 8 bases match TRBD1. Unmatched junction bases numbered 3, after V lost 5 bases and J lost 1 base. From germline, CDR1 is SGHTA and CDR2 FQGTGA. CDR3 size: 15 residues. CDR3 bases: TGTGCCAGCAGCCGCAGGGGGCGGAACACCGGGGAGCTGTTTTTT. This gives the protein CASSRRGRNTGELFF.

The V gene is TRBV5-4, the J gene TRBJ2-7, with a tentative D call TRBD2 (7 bases). Germline-derived CDR1 and CDR2 are SGHNT and YYREEE (reference sequence). The CDR3 loop spans 14 amino acids. V lost 4 bases and J 5 bases, leaving 16 bases between the germline ends. CDR3 nucleotide sequence: TGTGCCAGCAGCCCGTGGCGGGGGCATGACGAGCAGTACTTC. Protein sequence: CASSPWRGHDEQYF.

The V gene is TRBV5-1, the J gene TRBJ1-6; possible D gene TRBD1, 5 bases. Trimming shortened V by 2 bases and J by 8 bases, and 14 bases separated the two germline ends. This CDR3 spans 15 amino acids. The V gene's germline CDR1 is SGHRS and CDR2 YFSETQ. CDR3 sequence reads: CASSFEGDSYSPLHF. The CDR3, as DNA: TGCGCCAGCAGCTTTGAAGGTGACAGCTATTCACCCCTCCACTTT.

The chain is built from TRBV5-8 and TRBJ2-1, with 7 bases fitting TRBD1. The CDR3 length is 14 residues. Germline V CDR1 and CDR2: SGHTS, YDEGEE. V was clipped by 5 bases and J by 4 bases; unmatched bases: 6. DNA for the CDR3: TGTGCCAGCAGAACCGGGACAGATTACAATGAGCAGTTCTTC. Protein sequence: CASRTGTDYNEQFF.

The chain has TRBV28 and TRBJ1-5; D is possibly TRBD1 (5 bases). Germline V gives CDR1 MDHEN, CDR2 SYDVKM. V gave up 6 bases and J gave up 7 bases, with 16 bases separating them. This CDR3 comprises 14 residues. The CDR3 protein is CASRSYRWGQPQHF. The CDR3 nucleotides read TGTGCCAGCAGGTCGTACAGGTGGGGCCAGCCCCAGCATTTT.

The table lists this clone with a count of one. The V call is TRBV25-1, the J call TRBJ1-2, with 7 bases identical to TRBD1. Germline assignment: CDR1 MGHDK and CDR2 SYGVNS. The CDR3 is 17 amino acids. Trimming at V came to 2 bases and at J to 7 bases, leaving 16 bases not matched to a gene. The CDR3 coding sequence is TGTGCCAGCAGTGAAACCCATATGGACAGGTTTGGACTTGGCTACACCTTC. The encoded protein is CASSETHMDRFGLGYTF.

The genes are TRBV14 and TRBJ1-6, with D perhaps matching TRBD1 (5 bases). Trimming left V 0 bases short and J 8 bases short, with 11 bases between. The CDR3 is 15 amino acids. CDR1 is SGHDN, CDR2 FVKESK, per germline. The CDR3 is CASSQEGGTHSPLHF. CDR3 bases: TGTGCCAGCAGCCAAGAAGGAGGGACGCATTCACCCCTCCACTTT. Together with reference TRBV14 and TRBJ1-6, the CDR3 gives the full variable domain: EAGVTQFPSHSVIEKGQTVTLRCDPISGHDNLYWYRRVMGKEIKFLLHFVKESKQDESGMPNNRFLAERTGGTYSTLKVQPAELEDSGVYFCASSQEGGTHSPLHFGNGTRLTVT.

This sequence joins TRBV9 and TRBJ2-7; 7 bases line up with TRBD1. There are 18 residues in the CDR3. V shed 2 bases, J shed 0 bases, and the junction held 14 bases outside the gene matches. Germline loops: CDR1 SGDLS, CDR2 YYNGEE. The CDR3 region is CASSVGQEGVWSSYEQYF. The CDR3 bases are TGTGCCAGCAGCGTCGGACAGGAAGGGGTGTGGAGCTCCTACGAGCAGTACTTC.

The CDR3 here is CASSPPLGTGGYNYGYTF. In DNA form, the CDR3 reads TGTGCCAGCAGCCCCCCCCTTGGGACAGGGGGCTATAACTATGGCTACACCTTC. J is TRBJ1-2 and V is TRBV5-4, with 12 bases lining up with TRBD1. V shed 4 bases and J 1 base; nucleotides not matched to a gene: 11. This CDR3 has 18 amino acids. Germline values: CDR1 SGHNT, CDR2 YYREEE (reference sequence).

This clone was recorded once. V gene TRBV5-1 combines with J gene TRBJ1-2; D call uncertain. Germline-derived CDR1 and CDR2 are SGHRS and YFSETQ. The V gene lost 4 bases and the J gene lost 4 bases, with 11 bases spanning the gap. The CDR3 runs to 13 residues. The CDR3 sequence is CASSPSTTYGYTF. The CDR3 DNA reads as TGCGCCAGCAGCCCCAGTACCACCTATGGCTACACCTTC.

The chain links TRBV4-3 to TRBJ2-2; 8 nucleotides agree with TRBD2. CDR3 length: 20 residues. Germline V gene sequence: CDR1 LGHNA, CDR2 YSLEER. The V gene end was trimmed by 0 bases and the J gene end by 7 bases; junction bases not matched to a gene: 19. The CDR3 here is CASSQDGGRRGGPQGGELFF. Written as DNA, the CDR3 is TGCGCCAGCAGCCAAGATGGGGGGAGGCGCGGGGGGCCCCAGGGCGGGGAGCTGTTTTTT.

The rearrangement joins TRBV27 to TRBJ2-7; 7 positions agree with TRBD1. Trimming at V came to 9 bases and at J to 0 bases, leaving 8 bases not matched to a gene. This CDR3 spans 14 amino acids. CDR1 and CDR2 from the germline V gene are MNHEY and SMNVEV (reference sequence). CDR3 DNA sequence: TGTGCCAGAGAACAGGGGACCAGCTCCTACGAGCAGTACTTC. It specifies CAREQGTSSYEQYF.

The CDR3 sequence: CASSPDRVHGYTF. The CDR3 DNA is TGTGCCAGCAGTCCGGACAGGGTGCATGGCTACACCTTC. The chain links TRBV6-1 to TRBJ1-2, with TRBD1 matching over 8 bases. CDR1 is MNHNS, CDR2 SASEGT, per germline. The CDR3 runs 13 residues. Losses at the gene ends were 5 bases for V and 6 bases for J; bases not matched to a gene: 5.

This sequence joins TRBV7-3 and TRBJ1-6; TRBD1 matches 8 bases. The CDR3 runs 15 residues. V lost 3 bases to trimming and J lost 8 bases; unmatched junction nucleotides: 6. In germline, CDR1 is SGHTA, CDR2 FQGTGA. CDR3 sequence reads: CASSLLDRGHSPLHF. As DNA, the CDR3 is TGTGCCAGCAGCTTGCTTGACAGGGGTCATTCACCCCTCCACTTT.

This clone was detected once. The chain is built from TRBV4-3 and TRBJ1-2; D is ambiguous. This CDR3 has 13 residues. V lost 5 bases and J 7 bases, leaving 14 bases between the germline ends. Germline CDR1 and CDR2: LGHNA and YSLEER. Here the CDR3 reads CASSSDCLSGYTF. CDR3 nucleotide sequence: TGCGCCAGCAGCTCTGACTGTCTCTCTGGCTACACCTTC.

The rearrangement links TRBV27 to TRBJ1-2; no definite D call. Trimming shortened V by 6 bases and J by 3 bases, and 23 bases separated the two germline ends. CDR3 length: 17 residues. Germline lookup yields CDR1 MNHEY and CDR2 SMNVEV (reference sequence). CDR3 residues: CASSLTKRLPRDYGYTF. CDR3 in DNA: TGTGCCAGCAGCCTCACTAAACGACTCCCGAGGGACTATGGCTACACCTTC.

The chain links TRBV6-7 to TRBJ2-2, with D possibly matching TRBD1 (5 bases). TRBV6-7 is marked as an open reading frame, function uncertain. This CDR3 comprises 19 residues. Trimming removed 0 bases at V and 3 bases at J, with 20 bases between. The CDR3 region is CASSYSFARAIVDTGELFF. CDR3 DNA: TGTGCCAGCAGTTACTCGTTTGCCAGGGCCATCGTGGACACCGGGGAGCTGTTTTTT.

The gene calls are TRBV5-5 and TRBJ1-1; 10 bases match TRBD1. The CDR3 consists of 17 residues. Germline CDR1 SGHKS, CDR2 YYEKEE (reference sequence). V gave up 4 bases and J gave up 1 base; unmatched junction bases: 10. CDR3 protein: CASSDTGQGNENTEAFF. For the CDR3, the DNA is TGTGCCAGCAGCGATACGGGACAGGGGAATGAGAACACTGAAGCTTTCTTT.